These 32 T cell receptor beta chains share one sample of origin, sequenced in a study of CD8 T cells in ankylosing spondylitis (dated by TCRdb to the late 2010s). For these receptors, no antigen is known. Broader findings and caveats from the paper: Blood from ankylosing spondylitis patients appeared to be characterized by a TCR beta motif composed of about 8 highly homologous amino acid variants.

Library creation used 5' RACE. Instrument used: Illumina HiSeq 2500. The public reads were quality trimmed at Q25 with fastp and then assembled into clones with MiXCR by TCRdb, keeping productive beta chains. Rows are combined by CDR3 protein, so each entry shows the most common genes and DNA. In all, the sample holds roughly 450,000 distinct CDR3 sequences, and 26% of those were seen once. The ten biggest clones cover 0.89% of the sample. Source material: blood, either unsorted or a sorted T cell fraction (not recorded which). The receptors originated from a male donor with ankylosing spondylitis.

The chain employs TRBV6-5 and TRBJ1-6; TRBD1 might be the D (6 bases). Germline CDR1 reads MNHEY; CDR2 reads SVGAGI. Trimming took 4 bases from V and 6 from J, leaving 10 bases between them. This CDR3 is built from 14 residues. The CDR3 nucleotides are TGTGCCAGCAGTTGGACAGAGAGTAATTCACCCCTCCACTTT. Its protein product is CASSWTESNSPLHF.

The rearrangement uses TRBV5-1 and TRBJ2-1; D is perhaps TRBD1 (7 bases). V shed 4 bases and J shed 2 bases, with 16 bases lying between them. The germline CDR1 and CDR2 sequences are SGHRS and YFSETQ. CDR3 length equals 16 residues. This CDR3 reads CASSPGGRRPYNEQFF. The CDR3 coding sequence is TGCGCCAGCAGCCCAGGGGGGAGGAGGCCCTACAATGAGCAGTTCTTC.

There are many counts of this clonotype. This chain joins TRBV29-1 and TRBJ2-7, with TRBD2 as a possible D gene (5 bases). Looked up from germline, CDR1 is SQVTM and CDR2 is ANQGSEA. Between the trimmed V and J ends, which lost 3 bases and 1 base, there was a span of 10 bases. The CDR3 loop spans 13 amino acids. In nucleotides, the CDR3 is TGCAGCGTTGAGGCGCCGGGGTCCTACGAGCAGTACGTC. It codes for CSVEAPGSYEQYV.

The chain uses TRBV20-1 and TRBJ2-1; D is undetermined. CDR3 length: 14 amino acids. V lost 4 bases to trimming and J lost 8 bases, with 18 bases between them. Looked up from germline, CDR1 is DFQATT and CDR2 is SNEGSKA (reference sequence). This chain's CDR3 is CSANYARSIDEQFF. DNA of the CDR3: TGCAGTGCTAACTATGCCAGGTCGATCGATGAGCAGTTCTTC.

CDR3 residues: CASSFEASVRSLSYEQYF. Here the CDR3 DNA reads TGCGCCAGCAGCTTCGAGGCTAGCGTCAGGAGTTTGTCCTACGAGCAGTACTTC. V gene TRBV5-1 combines with J gene TRBJ2-7; D possibly corresponds to TRBD2 (6 bases). The germline V gene encodes CDR1 SGHRS and CDR2 YFSETQ. Trimming pared 2 bases from V and 1 base from J, leaving 22 bases between. The CDR3 is 18 residues long. Full variable domain (outside the CDR3, taken from reference TRBV5-1 and TRBJ2-7): KAGVTQTPRYLIKTRGQQVTLSCSPISGHRSVSWYQQTPGQGLQFLFEYFSETQRNKGNFPGRFSGRQFSNSRSEMNVSTLELGDSALYLCASSFEASVRSLSYEQYFGPGTRLTVT.

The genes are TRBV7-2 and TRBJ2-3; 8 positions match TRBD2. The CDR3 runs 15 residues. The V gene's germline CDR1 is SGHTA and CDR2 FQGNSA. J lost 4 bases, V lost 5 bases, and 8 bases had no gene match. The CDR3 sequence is CASSPVGGRSDTQYF. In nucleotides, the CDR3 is TGTGCCAGCAGCCCAGTAGGCGGGAGGTCAGATACGCAGTATTTT. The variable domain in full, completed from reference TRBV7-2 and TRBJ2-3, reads GAGVSQSPSNKVTEKGKDVELRCDPISGHTALYWYRQSLGQGLEFLIYFQGNSAPDKSGLPSDRFSAERTGGSVSTLTIQRTQQEDSAVYLCASSPVGGRSDTQYFGPGTRLTVL.

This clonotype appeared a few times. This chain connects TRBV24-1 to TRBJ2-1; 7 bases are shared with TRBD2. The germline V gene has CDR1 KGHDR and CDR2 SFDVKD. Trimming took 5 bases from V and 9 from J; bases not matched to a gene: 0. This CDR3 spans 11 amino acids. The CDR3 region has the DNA TGTGCCACCAGTGGCGGGAGTGAGCAGTTCTTC. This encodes CATSGGSEQFF.

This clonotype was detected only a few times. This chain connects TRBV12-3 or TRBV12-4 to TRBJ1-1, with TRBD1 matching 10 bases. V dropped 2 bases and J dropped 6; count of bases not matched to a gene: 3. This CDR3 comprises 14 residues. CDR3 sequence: CASSLRDRGSEAFF. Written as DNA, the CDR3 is TGTGCCAGCAGTTTAAGGGACAGGGGCTCTGAAGCTTTCTTT.

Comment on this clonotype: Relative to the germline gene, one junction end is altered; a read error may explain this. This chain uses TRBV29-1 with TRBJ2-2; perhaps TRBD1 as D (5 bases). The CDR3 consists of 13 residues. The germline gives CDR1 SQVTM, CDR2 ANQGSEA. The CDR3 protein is CSVSRVATEELFF. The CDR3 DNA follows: TGCAGCGTTAGCAGGGTAGCCACCGAGGAGCTGTTTTTT.

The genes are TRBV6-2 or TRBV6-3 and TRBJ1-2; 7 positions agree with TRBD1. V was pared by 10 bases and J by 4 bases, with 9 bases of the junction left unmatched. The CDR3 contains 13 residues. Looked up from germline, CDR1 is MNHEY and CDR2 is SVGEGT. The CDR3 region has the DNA TGTGCCACCTGGACAGGTCGAGTCTATGGCTACACCTTC. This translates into CATWTGRVYGYTF.

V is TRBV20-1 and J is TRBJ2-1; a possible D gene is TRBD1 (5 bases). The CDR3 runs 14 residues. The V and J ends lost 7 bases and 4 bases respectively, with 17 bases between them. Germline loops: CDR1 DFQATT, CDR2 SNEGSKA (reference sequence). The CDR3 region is CSVPTEPNYNEQFF. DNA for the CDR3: TGCAGTGTTCCGACAGAACCCAATTACAATGAGCAGTTCTTC.

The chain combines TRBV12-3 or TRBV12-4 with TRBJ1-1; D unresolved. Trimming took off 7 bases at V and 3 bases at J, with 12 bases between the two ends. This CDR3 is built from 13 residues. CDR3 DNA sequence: TGTGCCAGCACCCTCTTAGCGGACACTGAAGCTTTCTTT. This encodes CASTLLADTEAFF.

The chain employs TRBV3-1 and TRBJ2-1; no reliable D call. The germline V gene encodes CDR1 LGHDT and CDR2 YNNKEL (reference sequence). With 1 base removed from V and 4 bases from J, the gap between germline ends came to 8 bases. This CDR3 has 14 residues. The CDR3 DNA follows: TGTGCCAGCAGCCAAGGCCGACTTTACAATGAGCAGTTCTTC. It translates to CASSQGRLYNEQFF.

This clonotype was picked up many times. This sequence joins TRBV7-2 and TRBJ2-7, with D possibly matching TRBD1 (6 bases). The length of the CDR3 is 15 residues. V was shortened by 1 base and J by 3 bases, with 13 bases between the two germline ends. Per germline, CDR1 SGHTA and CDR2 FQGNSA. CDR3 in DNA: TGTGCCAGCAGCTTAGAGAGCAGGGGCAGCTACGAGCAGTACTTC. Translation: CASSLESRGSYEQYF.

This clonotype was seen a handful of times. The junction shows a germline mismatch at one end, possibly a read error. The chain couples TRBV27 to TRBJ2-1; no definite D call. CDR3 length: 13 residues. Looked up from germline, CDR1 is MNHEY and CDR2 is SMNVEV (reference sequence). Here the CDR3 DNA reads TGTGCCAGTCTATCCCCACTTCTCGGGCTCTTTCTCTTC. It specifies CASLSPLLGLFLF.

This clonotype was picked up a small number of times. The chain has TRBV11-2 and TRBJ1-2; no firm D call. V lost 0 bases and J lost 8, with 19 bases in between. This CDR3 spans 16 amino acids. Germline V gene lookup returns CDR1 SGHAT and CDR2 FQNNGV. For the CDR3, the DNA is TGTGCCAGCAGCTTAGATTTGAACAGAAGGGATAGCGGCTACACCTTC. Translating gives CASSLDLNRRDSGYTF.

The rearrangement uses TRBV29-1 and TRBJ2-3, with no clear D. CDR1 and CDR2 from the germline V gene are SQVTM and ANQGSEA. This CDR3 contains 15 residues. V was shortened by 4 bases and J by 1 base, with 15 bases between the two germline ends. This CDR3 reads CSVGHRPWGTDTQYF. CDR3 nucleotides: TGCAGCGTTGGCCACCGTCCCTGGGGCACAGATACGCAGTATTTT.

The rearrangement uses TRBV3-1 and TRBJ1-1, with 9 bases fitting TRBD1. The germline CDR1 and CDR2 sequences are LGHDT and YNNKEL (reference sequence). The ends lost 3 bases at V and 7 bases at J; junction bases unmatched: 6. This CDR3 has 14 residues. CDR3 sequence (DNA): TGTGCCAGCAGCCAGAGGGACAGGGTGGGTGAAGCTTTCTTT. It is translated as CASSQRDRVGEAFF.

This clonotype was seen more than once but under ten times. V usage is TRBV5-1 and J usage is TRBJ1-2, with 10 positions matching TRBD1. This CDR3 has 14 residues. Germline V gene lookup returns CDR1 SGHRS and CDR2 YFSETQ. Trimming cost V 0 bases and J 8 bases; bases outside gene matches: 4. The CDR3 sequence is CASSLGQGALGYTF. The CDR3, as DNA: TGCGCCAGCAGCTTGGGACAGGGGGCCTTGGGCTACACCTTC.

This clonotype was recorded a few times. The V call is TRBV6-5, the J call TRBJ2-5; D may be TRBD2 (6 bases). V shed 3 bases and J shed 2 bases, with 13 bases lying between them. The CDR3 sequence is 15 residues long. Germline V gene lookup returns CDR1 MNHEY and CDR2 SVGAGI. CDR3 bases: TGTGCCAGCAGTTATCGCGGGGTGGGGCAAGAGACCCAGTACTTC. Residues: CASSYRGVGQETQYF.

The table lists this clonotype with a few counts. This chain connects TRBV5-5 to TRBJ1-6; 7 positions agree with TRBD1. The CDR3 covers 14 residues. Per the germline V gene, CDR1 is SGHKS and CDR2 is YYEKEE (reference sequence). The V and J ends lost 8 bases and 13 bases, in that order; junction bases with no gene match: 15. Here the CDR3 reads CASGRGQILKPLHF. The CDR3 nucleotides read TGTGCCAGTGGACGGGGACAGATCCTAAAGCCCCTCCACTTT.

The CDR3 here is CASSETGWYF. The CDR3 DNA reads as TGTGCCAGCAGTGAAACGGGGTGGTACTTC. The gene calls are TRBV6-1 and TRBJ2-5; maybe TRBD2 (5 bases). This CDR3 region has 10 residues. Germline lookup yields CDR1 MNHNS and CDR2 SASEGT. V lost 2 bases and J lost 13, with 8 bases in between.

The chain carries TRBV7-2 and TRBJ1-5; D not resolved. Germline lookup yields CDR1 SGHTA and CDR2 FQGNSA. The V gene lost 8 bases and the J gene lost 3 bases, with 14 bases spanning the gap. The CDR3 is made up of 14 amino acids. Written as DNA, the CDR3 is TGTGCCAGCTCTATGGGCAGCCCCAATCAGCCCCAGCATTTT. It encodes CASSMGSPNQPQHF.

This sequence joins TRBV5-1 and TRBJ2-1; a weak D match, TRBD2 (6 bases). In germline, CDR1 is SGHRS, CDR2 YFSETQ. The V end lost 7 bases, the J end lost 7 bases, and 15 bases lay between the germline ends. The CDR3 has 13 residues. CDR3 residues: CASPPLGRNEQFF. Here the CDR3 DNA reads TGCGCCAGCCCCCCACTAGGGAGGAATGAGCAGTTCTTC.

The CDR3: CASSEGYSGSSETQYF. CDR3 nucleotide sequence: TGTGCCAGCAGTGAAGGTTATAGCGGGAGTTCGGAGACCCAGTACTTC. This rearrangement joins TRBV2 to TRBJ2-5; TRBD2 aligns across 9 bases. Germline CDR1 is SNHLY and CDR2 is FYNNEI. The length of the CDR3 is 16 residues. Unmatched junction bases numbered 8, after V lost 1 base and J lost 5 bases.

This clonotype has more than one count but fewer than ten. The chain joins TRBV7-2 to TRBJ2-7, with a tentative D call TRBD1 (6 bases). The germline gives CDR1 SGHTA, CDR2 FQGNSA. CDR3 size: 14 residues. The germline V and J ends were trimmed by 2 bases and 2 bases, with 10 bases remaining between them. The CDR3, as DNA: TGTGCCAGCAGCTTAACAGGGTATACCTACGAGCAGTACTTC. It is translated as CASSLTGYTYEQYF. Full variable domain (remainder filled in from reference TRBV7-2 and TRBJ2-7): GAGVSQSPSNKVTEKGKDVELRCDPISGHTALYWYRQSLGQGLEFLIYFQGNSAPDKSGLPSDRFSAERTGGSVSTLTIQRTQQEDSAVYLCASSLTGYTYEQYFGPGTRLTVT.

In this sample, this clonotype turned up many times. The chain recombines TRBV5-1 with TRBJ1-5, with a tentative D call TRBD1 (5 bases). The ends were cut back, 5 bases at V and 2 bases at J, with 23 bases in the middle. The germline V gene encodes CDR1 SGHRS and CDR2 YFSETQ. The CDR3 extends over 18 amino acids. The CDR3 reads CASSCKSQEEAGNQPQHF. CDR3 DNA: TGCGCCAGCAGTTGCAAGTCACAGGAGGAGGCAGGCAATCAGCCCCAGCATTTT. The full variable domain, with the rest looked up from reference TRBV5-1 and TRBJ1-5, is KAGVTQTPRYLIKTRGQQVTLSCSPISGHRSVSWYQQTPGQGLQFLFEYFSETQRNKGNFPGRFSGRQFSNSRSEMNVSTLELGDSALYLCASSCKSQEEAGNQPQHFGDGTRLSIL.

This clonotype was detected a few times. The CDR3 is CATSREGLAGGETQYF. The CDR3 bases are TGTGCCACCAGCAGAGAGGGACTAGCGGGAGGAGAGACCCAGTACTTC. The V and J genes are TRBV15 and TRBJ2-5; 15 positions match TRBD2. In germline, CDR1 is LNHNV, CDR2 YYDKDF (reference sequence). The CDR3 runs 16 residues. Trimming at V came to 0 bases and at J to 4 bases, leaving 0 bases not matched to a gene.

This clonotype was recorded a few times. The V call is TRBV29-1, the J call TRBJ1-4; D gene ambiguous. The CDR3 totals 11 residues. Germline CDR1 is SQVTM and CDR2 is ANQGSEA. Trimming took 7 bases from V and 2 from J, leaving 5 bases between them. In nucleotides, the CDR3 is TGCAGCGGTCGCACTAATGAAAAACTGTTTTTT. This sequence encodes CSGRTNEKLFF.

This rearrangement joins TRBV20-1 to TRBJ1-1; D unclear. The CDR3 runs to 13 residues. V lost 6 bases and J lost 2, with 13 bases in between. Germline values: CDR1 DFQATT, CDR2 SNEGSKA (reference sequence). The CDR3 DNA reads TGCAGTGCAATCGGACCTCGAAACACTGAAGCTTTCTTT. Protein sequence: CSAIGPRNTEAFF.

CDR3 region: CSAFNGGVDTEAFF. The CDR3 bases are TGCAGTGCGTTCAACGGAGGGGTGGACACTGAAGCTTTCTTT. The V gene is TRBV20-1, the J gene TRBJ1-1; possibly TRBD1 for D (5 bases). The V and J ends lost 6 bases and 3 bases respectively, with 17 bases between them. CDR3 length: 14 amino acids. Per germline, CDR1 DFQATT and CDR2 SNEGSKA (reference sequence).

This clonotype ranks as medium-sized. The CDR3 coding sequence is TGCAGTGCTAGAGATTTAAGCGGAGGGGAGCAGTACGTC. Translated: CSARDLSGGEQYV. The V call is TRBV20-1, the J call TRBJ2-7; weak D call: TRBD2 (6 bases). The germline V and J ends were trimmed by 0 bases and 7 bases, with 13 bases remaining between them. The CDR3 is 13 residues long. Germline CDR1 reads DFQATT; CDR2 reads SNEGSKA (reference sequence).